These T cell receptor beta chains were read from a single sample in a study of blood T cell repertoires in COVID-19. Some clones are missing from TCRdb's copy, which holds only in-frame ones; the method was immunoSEQ multiplex PCR. This table holds around 140,000 clones, approximately 81% found once. Sequencing was done on a sample of peripheral blood. Receptors were obtained from a human donor in a cohort sampled during active COVID-19. Each CDR3 is given with its conserved first and last residue.

>TRBV6-4
CASSDSRGAAFF
>TRBV18
CASSRTGSGANVLTF
>TRBV7-2
CASSLALAGGGGELFF
>TRBV18
CASSPGAPTDTQYF
>TRBV7-2
CASSLDRHYEQYF
>TRBV14
CASSQGGTGTKNIQYF
>TRBV28
CASSFLQASYQETQYF
>TRBV19
CASTQTSGNDYEQYF
>TRBV25-1
CASSPLGGREHEQYF
>TRBV3-1/TRBV3-2
CASSHMQGGTEAFF
>TRBV24-1
CATSDGVGWAKYEQYF
>TRBV9
CASSVEGVRTDTQYF
>TRBV21-1
CASSKEWQASNQPQHF
>TRBV7-9
CASSLPQKETQYF
>TRBV27
CASSRSRGYEQYF
>TRBV7-9
CASSLGQGFTEAFF
>TRBV10-3
CAISGGGLQGSGETQYF